One sample yielded the 22 T cell receptor beta chains listed below, sequenced in a study of cytomegalovirus exposure and HLA in healthy donors. In the PCR, 60 Vbeta and 13 Jbeta primers were used. Assay: immunoSEQ multiplex PCR; the TCRdb copy retains only in-frame clones and omits some. The repertoire has about 110,000 clones, roughly 70% of them found once; the top ten carry around 15%. The source material was PBMCs. The origin of the receptors is a woman aged 40-49 years in good health and CMV-seropositive.

The rearrangement joins TRBV7-3 to TRBJ1-5; no firm D call. This CDR3 spans 13 amino acids. Deletions cut 5 bases from V and 3 bases from J, with 8 bases between. The germline V gene has CDR1 SGHTA and CDR2 FQGTGA. CDR3 in DNA: TGTGCCAGCAGCGTGGGCCCCAATCAGCCCCAGCATTTT. Translated, it gives CASSVGPNQPQHF.

The chain employs TRBV7-9 and TRBJ2-5, with D possibly matching TRBD1 (6 bases). CDR3 size: 17 residues. CDR1 is SEHNR, CDR2 FQNEAQ, per germline (reference sequence). V was cut by 5 bases and J by 2 bases, with 21 bases left in between. The CDR3: CASSTTAGAPIQETQYF. The DNA of the CDR3 is TGTGCCAGCAGCACTACTGCAGGGGCGCCAATACAAGAGACCCAGTACTTC.

The V and J genes are TRBV25-1 and TRBJ1-4, with TRBD1 matching 8 bases. Germline CDR1 is MGHDK and CDR2 is SYGVNS. V lost 3 bases to trimming and J lost 8 bases; unmatched junction nucleotides: 8. The CDR3 sequence is 15 residues long. The CDR3 here is CASSDVRTGWEKLFF. The DNA for the CDR3 is TGTGCCAGCAGTGATGTAAGGACAGGGTGGGAAAAACTGTTTTTT.

This clone was seen once. The rearrangement joins TRBV4-1 to TRBJ1-2; D not resolved. V shed 0 bases and J shed 3 bases, with 14 bases lying between them. The V gene's germline CDR1 is MGHRA and CDR2 YSYEKL. There are 16 residues in the CDR3. CDR3 in amino acids: CASSQDAGVSDYGYTF. In DNA, the CDR3 is TGCGCCAGCAGCCAAGATGCAGGTGTTAGTGACTATGGCTACACCTTC.

The chain carries TRBV6-5 and TRBJ1-3, with 7 positions matching TRBD1. From germline, CDR1 is MNHEY and CDR2 SVGAGI. V was pared by 2 bases and J by 4 bases, with 5 bases of the junction left unmatched. CDR3 size: 15 residues. CDR3 region: CASSYDRAGGNTIYF. The CDR3 DNA is TGTGCCAGCAGTTACGACAGGGCGGGAGGAAACACCATATATTTT.

The J gene is TRBJ1-2, the V gene TRBV7-9; D might be TRBD1 (6 bases). The germline V and J ends were trimmed by 5 bases and 1 base, with 11 bases remaining between them. Germline V gene lookup returns CDR1 SEHNR and CDR2 FQNEAQ (reference sequence). This CDR3 is built from 14 residues. Written as DNA, the CDR3 is TGTGCCAGCAGCCCTAAGGGGGATAACTATGGCTACACCTTC. Translating gives CASSPKGDNYGYTF.

The V gene is TRBV29-1, the J gene TRBJ1-1; TRBD1 aligns across 11 bases. Germline CDR1 is SQVTM and CDR2 is ANQGSEA. The CDR3 runs to 12 residues. J was trimmed by 11 bases and V by 2 bases; bases with no gene match: 4. CDR3 residues: CSVERDRGLAFF. The DNA of the CDR3 is TGCAGCGTTGAAAGGGACAGGGGGTTGGCTTTCTTT. The full variable domain, with the rest looked up from reference TRBV29-1 and TRBJ1-1, is SAVISQKPSRDICQRGTSLTIQCQVDSQVTMMFWYRQQPGQSLTLIATANQGSEATYESGFVIDKFPISRPNLTFSTLTVSNMSPEDSSIYLCSVERDRGLAFFGQGTRLTVV.

The chain uses TRBV7-9 and TRBJ1-1, with D tentatively TRBD1 (5 bases). V dropped 5 bases and J dropped 5 bases, with 9 bases sitting between them. Germline CDR1 SEHNR, CDR2 FQNEAQ (reference sequence). The CDR3 loop spans 12 amino acids. CDR3 nucleotide sequence: TGTGCCAGCAGCCGGGGGAAGACTGAAGCTTTCTTT. Amino acids: CASSRGKTEAFF. Drawing the rest from reference TRBV7-9 and TRBJ1-1, the complete variable domain is DTGVSQNPRHKITKRGQNVTFRCDPISEHNRLYWYRQTLGQGPEFLTYFQNEAQLEKSRLLSDRFSAERPKGSFSTLEIQRTEQGDSAMYLCASSRGKTEAFFGQGTRLTVV.

This clone came up a few times. The rearrangement uses TRBV4-2 and TRBJ1-1; possibly TRBD1 for D (5 bases). This CDR3 comprises 12 residues. V was pared by 6 bases and J by 7 bases, with 12 bases between. Germline-derived CDR1 and CDR2 are LGHNA and YNFKEQ. The CDR3 DNA reads as TGTGCCAGCAGTCAGAGAACAGGTGAAGCTTTCTTT. Amino acid sequence: CASSQRTGEAFF.

V is TRBV7-8 and J is TRBJ2-1, with D uncertain. The V end lost 0 bases, the J end lost 5 bases, and 14 bases lay between the germline ends. Germline V gene sequence: CDR1 SGHVS, CDR2 FQNEAQ. This CDR3 is built from 16 residues. The CDR3 loop reads CASSLAEIRRNNEQFF. The CDR3 coding sequence is TGTGCCAGCAGCTTAGCGGAGATTAGGAGAAACAATGAGCAGTTCTTC.

The chain recombines TRBV30 with TRBJ1-2; D ambiguous. This CDR3 contains 12 residues. CDR1 is GTSNPN, CDR2 SVGIG, per germline (reference sequence). V was clipped by 1 base and J by 7 bases, with 10 bases between them. The CDR3 here is CAWSGVGGGYTF. CDR3 DNA sequence: TGTGCCTGGAGTGGGGTGGGAGGTGGCTACACCTTC.

This chain joins TRBV11-2 and TRBJ2-2, with 8 bases lining up with TRBD1. After removal of 3 bases from V and 4 bases from J, the junction contained 4 bases not matched to a gene. The CDR3 covers 15 residues. Germline V CDR1 and CDR2: SGHAT, FQNNGV. The CDR3 DNA reads as TGTGCCAGCAGCTTCCAGGGGGCTGGCACCGGGGAGCTGTTTTTT. Translated: CASSFQGAGTGELFF.

V gene TRBV7-9 combines with J gene TRBJ2-1, with D possibly being TRBD2 (6 bases). The CDR3 totals 14 residues. V was shortened by 6 bases and J by 4 bases, with 13 bases between the two germline ends. Germline lookup yields CDR1 SEHNR and CDR2 FQNEAQ (reference sequence). As DNA, the CDR3 is TGTGCCAGCAGTCCGGGGGAGATTTACAATGAGCAGTTCTTC. Its protein is CASSPGEIYNEQFF.

This clone occurred a few times. The J gene is TRBJ2-4, the V gene TRBV5-1, with TRBD1 matching over 7 bases. Germline values: CDR1 SGHRS, CDR2 YFSETQ. The CDR3 contains 15 residues. Losses at the gene ends were 6 bases for V and 4 bases for J; bases not matched to a gene: 10. CDR3 in DNA: TGCGCCAGCAAACTCGAGGGGGCGCGGAAAAACATTCAGTACTTC. Its protein is CASKLEGARKNIQYF.

J is TRBJ2-5 and V is TRBV15, with 10 nucleotides matching TRBD1. The CDR3 extends over 19 amino acids. V was pared by 0 bases and J by 5 bases, with 15 bases of the junction left unmatched. The V gene's germline CDR1 is LNHNV and CDR2 YYDKDF (reference sequence). As DNA, the CDR3 is TGTGCCACCAGCAGAGATCTGGGACAGGGGTTCGTAGTTTGGGAGACCCAGTACTTC. This gives the protein CATSRDLGQGFVVWETQYF.

J is TRBJ1-6 and V is TRBV30; maybe TRBD1 (6 bases). Germline CDR1 GTSNPN, CDR2 SVGIG (reference sequence). Trimming cost V 0 bases and J 7 bases, with 16 bases left between them. This CDR3 comprises 16 residues. The CDR3: CAWSVPGGGSNSPLHF. CDR3 nucleotide sequence: TGTGCCTGGAGTGTTCCGGGAGGGGGATCGAATTCACCCCTCCACTTT.

The genes are TRBV5-4 and TRBJ2-5; 7 bases fit TRBD1. The CDR3 runs to 14 residues. J was trimmed by 3 bases and V by 2 bases; bases with no gene match: 4. Germline loops: CDR1 SGHNT, CDR2 YYREEE (reference sequence). This CDR3 reads CASSFTGVKETQYF. In nucleotides, the CDR3 is TGTGCCAGCAGCTTCACAGGGGTTAAAGAGACCCAGTACTTC.

The CDR3: CASSVAPTGPYEQYF. DNA for the CDR3: TGTGCCAGCAGCGTAGCCCCGACAGGTCCCTACGAGCAGTACTTC. This chain uses TRBV9 with TRBJ2-7, with D possibly matching TRBD1 (6 bases). Trimming took 0 bases from V and 2 from J, leaving 12 bases between them. This CDR3 region has 15 residues. CDR1 SGDLS and CDR2 YYNGEE come from the germline V gene.

V gene TRBV7-3 combines with J gene TRBJ1-2, with D possibly being TRBD1 (6 bases). The CDR3 loop spans 13 amino acids. Looked up from germline, CDR1 is SGHTA and CDR2 is FQGTGA. Trimming stripped 5 bases from V and 7 bases from J, with 14 bases between. The CDR3 DNA is TGTGCCAGCAGCCCCGGGCCCAGGGGTGGCTACACCTTC. As protein: CASSPGPRGGYTF.

V is TRBV4-1 and J is TRBJ2-5; D gene unclear. Germline V gives CDR1 MGHRA, CDR2 YSYEKL. V was clipped by 1 base and J by 2 bases, with 14 bases between them. CDR3 size: 16 residues. Here the CDR3 reads CASSQVQAILQETQYF. In nucleotides, the CDR3 is TGCGCCAGCAGCCAAGTTCAGGCGATTTTACAAGAGACCCAGTACTTC.

The rearrangement uses TRBV7-9 and TRBJ2-7; 9 bases are shared with TRBD1. Unmatched junction bases numbered 11, after V lost 5 bases and J lost 6 bases. The CDR3 contains 15 residues. Germline CDR1 SEHNR, CDR2 FQNEAQ (reference sequence). CDR3 loop: CASSKRQGVASEQYF. The CDR3 DNA follows: TGTGCCAGCAGCAAACGACAGGGGGTGGCCTCCGAGCAGTACTTC. Full variable domain (missing parts from reference TRBV7-9 and TRBJ2-7): DTGVSQNPRHKITKRGQNVTFRCDPISEHNRLYWYRQTLGQGPEFLTYFQNEAQLEKSRLLSDRFSAERPKGSFSTLEIQRTEQGDSAMYLCASSKRQGVASEQYFGPGTRLTVT.

The J gene is TRBJ2-7, the V gene TRBV6-1; 7 bases align to TRBD1. V lost 6 bases and J lost 3; bases outside the gene matches: 8. The CDR3 runs 14 residues. Per the germline V gene, CDR1 is MNHNS and CDR2 is SASEGT. The CDR3 region has the DNA TGTGCCAGCAGCCGCAATCGGGACAGCTACGAGCAGTACTTC. Translating it yields CASSRNRDSYEQYF.